The sequence of this T cell receptor beta chain was determined in a study of immune heterogeneity within non-small cell lung tumors. Looked up from germline, CDR1 is KGHSH and CDR2 is LQKENI. V shed 2 bases and J shed 2 bases, with 6 bases lying between them. The CDR3 sequence is 14 residues long. Samples each supplied approximately 600 ng of bulk tumor genomic DNA as template. Biopsies that were spaced far apart were taken, several per primary tumor, during surgery. Patients underwent curative surgery for untreated, newly diagnosed non-small cell lung cancer. The table lists this clonotype with many counts. The TCR beta CDR3 region was amplified by multiplex PCR employing 32 V and 13 J primers. From the multiplex PCR reads, TCRdb called clonotypes with MiXCR, one entry per CDR3 protein. The sample includes around 12,000 distinct CDR3 sequences, roughly 22% of them seen just once.

The TCR sequence derives from a man in his fifties or sixties with non-small cell lung cancer. The sample was lung tumor tissue. The chain employs TRBV18 and TRBJ2-2, with a tentative D call TRBD1 (5 bases). The CDR3 is CASSPGQNTGELFF. Written as DNA, the CDR3 is TGTGCCAGCTCACCAGGACAAAACACCGGGGAGCTGTTTTTT.